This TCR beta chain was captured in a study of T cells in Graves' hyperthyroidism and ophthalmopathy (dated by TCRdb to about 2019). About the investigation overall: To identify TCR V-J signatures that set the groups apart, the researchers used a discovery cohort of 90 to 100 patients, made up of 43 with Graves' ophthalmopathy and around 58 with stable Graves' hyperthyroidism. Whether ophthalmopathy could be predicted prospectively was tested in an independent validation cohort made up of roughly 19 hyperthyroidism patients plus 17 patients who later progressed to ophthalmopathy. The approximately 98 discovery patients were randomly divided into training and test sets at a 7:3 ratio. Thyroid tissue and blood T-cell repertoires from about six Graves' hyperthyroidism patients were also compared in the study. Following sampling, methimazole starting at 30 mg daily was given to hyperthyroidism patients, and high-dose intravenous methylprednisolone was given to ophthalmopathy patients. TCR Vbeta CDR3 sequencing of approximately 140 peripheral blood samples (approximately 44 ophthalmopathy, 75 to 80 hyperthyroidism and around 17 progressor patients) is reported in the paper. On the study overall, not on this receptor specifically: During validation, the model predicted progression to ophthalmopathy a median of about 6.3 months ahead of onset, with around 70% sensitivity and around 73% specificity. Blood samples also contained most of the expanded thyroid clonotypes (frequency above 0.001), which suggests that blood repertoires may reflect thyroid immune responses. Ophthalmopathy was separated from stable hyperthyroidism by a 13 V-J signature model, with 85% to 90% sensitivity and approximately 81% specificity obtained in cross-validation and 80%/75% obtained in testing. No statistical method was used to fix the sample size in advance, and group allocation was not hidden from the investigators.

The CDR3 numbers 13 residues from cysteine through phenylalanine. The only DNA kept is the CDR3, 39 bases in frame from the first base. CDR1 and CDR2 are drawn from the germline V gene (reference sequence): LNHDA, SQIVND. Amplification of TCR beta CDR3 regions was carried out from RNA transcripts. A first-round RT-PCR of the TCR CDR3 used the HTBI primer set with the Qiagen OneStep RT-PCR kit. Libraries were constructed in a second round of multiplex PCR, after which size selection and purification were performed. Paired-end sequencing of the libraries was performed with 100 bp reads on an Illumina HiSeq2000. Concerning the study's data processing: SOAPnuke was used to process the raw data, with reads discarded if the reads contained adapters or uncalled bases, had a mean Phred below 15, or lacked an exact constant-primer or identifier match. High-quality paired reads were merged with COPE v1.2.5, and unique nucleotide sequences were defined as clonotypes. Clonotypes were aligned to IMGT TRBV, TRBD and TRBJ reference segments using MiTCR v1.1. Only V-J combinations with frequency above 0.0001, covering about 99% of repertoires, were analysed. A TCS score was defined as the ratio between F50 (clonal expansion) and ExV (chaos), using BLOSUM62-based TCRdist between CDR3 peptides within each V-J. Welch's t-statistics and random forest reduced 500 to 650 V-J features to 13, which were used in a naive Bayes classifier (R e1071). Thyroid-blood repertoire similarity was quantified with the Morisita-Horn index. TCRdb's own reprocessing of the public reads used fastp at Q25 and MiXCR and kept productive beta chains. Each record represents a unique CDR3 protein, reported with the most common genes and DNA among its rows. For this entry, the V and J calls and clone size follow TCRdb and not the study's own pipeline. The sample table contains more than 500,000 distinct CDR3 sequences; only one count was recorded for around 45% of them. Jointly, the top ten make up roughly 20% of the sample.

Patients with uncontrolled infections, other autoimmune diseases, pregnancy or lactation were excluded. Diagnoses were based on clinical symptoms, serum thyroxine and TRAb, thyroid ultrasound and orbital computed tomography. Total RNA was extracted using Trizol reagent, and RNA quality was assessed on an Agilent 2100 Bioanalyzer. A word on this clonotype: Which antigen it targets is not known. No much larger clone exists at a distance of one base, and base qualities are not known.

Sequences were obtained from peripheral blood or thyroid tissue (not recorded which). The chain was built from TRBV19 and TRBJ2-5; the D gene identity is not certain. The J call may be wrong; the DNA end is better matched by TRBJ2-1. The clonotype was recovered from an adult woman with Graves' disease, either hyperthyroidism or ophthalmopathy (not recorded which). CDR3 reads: CASRSVSYNEQFF. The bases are TGTGCCAGTAGGTCGGTTAGCTACAATGAGCAGTTCTTC.